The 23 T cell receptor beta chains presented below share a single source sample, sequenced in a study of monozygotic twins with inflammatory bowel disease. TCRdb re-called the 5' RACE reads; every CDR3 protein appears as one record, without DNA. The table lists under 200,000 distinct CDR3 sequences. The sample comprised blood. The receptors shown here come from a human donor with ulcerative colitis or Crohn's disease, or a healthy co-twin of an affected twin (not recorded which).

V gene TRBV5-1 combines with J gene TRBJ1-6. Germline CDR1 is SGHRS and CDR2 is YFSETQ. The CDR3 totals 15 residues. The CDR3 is CASSPRSSYNSPLHF.

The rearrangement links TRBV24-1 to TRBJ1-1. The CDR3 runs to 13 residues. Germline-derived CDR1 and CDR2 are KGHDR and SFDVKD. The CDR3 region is CATSDVVNTEAFF.

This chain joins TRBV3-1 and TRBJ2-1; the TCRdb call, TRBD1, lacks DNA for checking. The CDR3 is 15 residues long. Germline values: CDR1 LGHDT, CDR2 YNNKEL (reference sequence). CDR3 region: CASSQGDTPGNEQFF.

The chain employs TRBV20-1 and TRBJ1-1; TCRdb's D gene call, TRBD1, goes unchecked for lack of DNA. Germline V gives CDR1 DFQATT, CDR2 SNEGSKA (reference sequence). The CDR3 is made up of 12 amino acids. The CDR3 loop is CSASKGAAEAFF.

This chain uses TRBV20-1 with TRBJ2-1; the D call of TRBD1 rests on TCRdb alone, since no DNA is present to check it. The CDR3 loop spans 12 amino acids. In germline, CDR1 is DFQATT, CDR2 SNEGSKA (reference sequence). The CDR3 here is CSAQGSYNEQFF.

The CDR3 reads CASSTSPDASSQPQHF. The chain is built from TRBV19 and TRBJ1-5; TCRdb outputs TRBD1, but without DNA this stays unchecked. The CDR3 runs to 16 residues. Germline V gene lookup returns CDR1 LNHDA and CDR2 SQIVND (reference sequence).

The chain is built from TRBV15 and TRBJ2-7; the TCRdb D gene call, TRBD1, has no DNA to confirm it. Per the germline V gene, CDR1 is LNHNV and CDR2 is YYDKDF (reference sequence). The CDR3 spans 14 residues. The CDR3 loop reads CATSREGRLGGQYF.

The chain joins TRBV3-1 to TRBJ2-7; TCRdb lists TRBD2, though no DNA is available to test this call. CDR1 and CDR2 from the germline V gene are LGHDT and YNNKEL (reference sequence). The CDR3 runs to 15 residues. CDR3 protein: CASSQGTSGGYEQYF.

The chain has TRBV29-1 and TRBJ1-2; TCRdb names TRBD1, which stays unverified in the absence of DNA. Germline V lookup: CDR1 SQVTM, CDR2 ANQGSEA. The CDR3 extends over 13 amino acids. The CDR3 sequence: CSVSDSTGYGYTF.

CDR3 protein: CASSRLTGKSEQYF. The rearrangement links TRBV7-2 to TRBJ2-7. This CDR3 has 14 amino acids. The germline V gene encodes CDR1 SGHTA and CDR2 FQGNSA. The whole variable domain, filled in from reference TRBV7-2 and TRBJ2-7, reads GAGVSQSPSNKVTEKGKDVELRCDPISGHTALYWYRQSLGQGLEFLIYFQGNSAPDKSGLPSDRFSAERTGGSVSTLTIQRTQQEDSAVYLCASSRLTGKSEQYFGPGTRLTVT.

The CDR3 protein is CASSPDRLKAEAFF. The chain links TRBV5-6 to TRBJ1-1; the TCRdb call, TRBD1, lacks DNA for checking. Looked up from germline, CDR1 is SGHDT and CDR2 is YYEEEE. This CDR3 spans 14 amino acids.

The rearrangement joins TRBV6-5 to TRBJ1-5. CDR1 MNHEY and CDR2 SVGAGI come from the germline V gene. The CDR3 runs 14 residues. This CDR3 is CASSYSFSNQPQHF.

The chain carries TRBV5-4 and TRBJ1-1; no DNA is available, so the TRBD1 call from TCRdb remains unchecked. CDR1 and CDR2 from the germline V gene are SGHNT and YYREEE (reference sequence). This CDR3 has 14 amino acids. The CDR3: CASSGGQTTIEAFF.

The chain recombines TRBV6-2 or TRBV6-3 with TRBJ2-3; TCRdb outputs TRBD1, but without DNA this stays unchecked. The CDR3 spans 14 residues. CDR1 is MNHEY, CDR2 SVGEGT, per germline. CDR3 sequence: CASSQGQGPDTQYF.

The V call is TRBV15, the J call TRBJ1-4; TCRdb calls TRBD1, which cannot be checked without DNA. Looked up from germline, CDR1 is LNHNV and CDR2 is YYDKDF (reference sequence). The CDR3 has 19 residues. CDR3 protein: CATSTQLPGQGSPNEKLFF.

The chain's CDR3 is CASSLDADTQYF. This chain connects TRBV7-2 to TRBJ2-3. CDR1 and CDR2 from the germline V gene are SGHTA and FQGNSA. The CDR3 covers 12 residues. The full variable domain, rest sourced from reference TRBV7-2 and TRBJ2-3, is GAGVSQSPSNKVTEKGKDVELRCDPISGHTALYWYRQSLGQGLEFLIYFQGNSAPDKSGLPSDRFSAERTGGSVSTLTIQRTQQEDSAVYLCASSLDADTQYFGPGTRLTVL.

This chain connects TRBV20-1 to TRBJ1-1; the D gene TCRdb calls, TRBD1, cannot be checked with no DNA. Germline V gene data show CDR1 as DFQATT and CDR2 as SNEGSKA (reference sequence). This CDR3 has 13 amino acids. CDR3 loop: CSAARTGDTEAFF.

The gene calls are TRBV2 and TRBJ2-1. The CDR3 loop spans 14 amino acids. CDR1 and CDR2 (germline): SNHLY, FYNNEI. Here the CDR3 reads CASSEDRTNNEQFF.

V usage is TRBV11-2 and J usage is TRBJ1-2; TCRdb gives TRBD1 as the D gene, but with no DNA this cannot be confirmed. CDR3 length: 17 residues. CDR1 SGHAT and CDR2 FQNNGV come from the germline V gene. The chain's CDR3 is CASSSPGTELGNFGYTF.

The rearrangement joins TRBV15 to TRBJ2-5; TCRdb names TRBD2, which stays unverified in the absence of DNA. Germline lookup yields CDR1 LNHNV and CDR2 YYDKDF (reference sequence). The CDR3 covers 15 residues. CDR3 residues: CATSKEAPFQETQYF.

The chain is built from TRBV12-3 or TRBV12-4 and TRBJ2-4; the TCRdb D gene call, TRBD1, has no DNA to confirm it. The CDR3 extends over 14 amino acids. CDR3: CASSLQGSIGIQYF.

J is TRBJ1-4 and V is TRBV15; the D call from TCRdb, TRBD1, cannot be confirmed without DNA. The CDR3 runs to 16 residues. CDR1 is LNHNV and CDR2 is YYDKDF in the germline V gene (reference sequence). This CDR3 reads CATTRAGDVFNEKLFF. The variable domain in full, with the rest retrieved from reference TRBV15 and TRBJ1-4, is DAMVIQNPRYQVTQFGKPVTLSCSQTLNHNVMYWYQQKSSQAPKLLFHYYDKDFNNEADTPDNFQSRRPNTSFCFLDIRSPGLGDTAMYLCATTRAGDVFNEKLFFGSGTQLSVL.

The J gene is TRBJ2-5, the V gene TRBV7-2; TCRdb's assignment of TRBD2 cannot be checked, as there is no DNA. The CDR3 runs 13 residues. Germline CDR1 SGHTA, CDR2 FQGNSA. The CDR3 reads CATTGLARETQYF. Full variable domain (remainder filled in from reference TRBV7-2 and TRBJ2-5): GAGVSQSPSNKVTEKGKDVELRCDPISGHTALYWYRQSLGQGLEFLIYFQGNSAPDKSGLPSDRFSAERTGGSVSTLTIQRTQQEDSAVYLCATTGLARETQYFGPGTRLLVL.